This TCR beta chain was identified during a study of T cells after yellow fever vaccination. This clonotype was observed a handful of times. What it binds is not known. One junction end does not reproduce the germline sequence, and a read error may be involved. TCR cDNA was made by 5'RACE template switching, adding a universal primer site and UMIs. MiXCR, applied by TCRdb to the 5' RACE reads, yields one record per CDR3 protein. The sample includes under 600,000 distinct CDR3 sequences, less than 15% of them seen just once. Findings of the study overall: Peaking on day 5 versus 15, the secondary response was faster but weaker. Abundant clonotypes from the bulk population could contaminate FACS-sorted repertoires.

The CDR3 consists of 11 residues. Germline values: CDR1 ENHRY, CDR2 SYGVKD. This chain links TRBV10-3 with TRBJ2-7; 10 bases agree with TRBD1. Sample: PBMCs, taken on the day of the yellow fever booster vaccination. This clonotype was sampled from a man under 40 who received the YFV17D yellow fever vaccine. The CDR3 bases are TGTGCCATCAGCCCGGGACAGGGGATGAACTTC. This translates into CAISPGQGMNF.